This T cell receptor beta chain was retrieved from a study of radiotherapy plus CTLA-4 blockade in lung cancer. Across the whole study: Objective responses were observed in around 17% of patients, and disease control was achieved by roughly 29%.

This clone came up a few times. The antigen remains unidentified. Per germline, CDR1 SGHRS and CDR2 YFSETQ. The junction had 2 bases not matched to a gene; V was cut back by 4 bases and J by 0 bases. The CDR3 length is 14 residues. Overall study findings and caveats: Among reported predictors of response, early blood T cell clone dynamics with interferon-beta performed best. Blood TCR clones of tumor origin expanded after radiotherapy plus ipilimumab.

Enrolled patients, whose metastatic non-small-cell lung cancer was chemo-refractory, received focal radiation plus CTLA-4 blockade with ipilimumab. Generated by immunoSEQ multiplex PCR, the TCRdb table keeps only in-frame clones and is missing some. This table holds around 99,000 clones, 88% found once. The source material was peripheral blood, sampled from a patient treated with radiotherapy plus ipilimumab. The chain carries TRBV5-1 and TRBJ2-3; TRBD2 aligns across 7 bases. This receptor was identified in a human donor with non-small cell lung cancer that progressed on radiotherapy plus ipilimumab. The CDR3 coding sequence is TGCGCCAGCAGCGGGGGGGACAGCACAGATACGCAGTATTTT. Protein sequence: CASSGGDSTDTQYF. The entire variable domain, with the rest obtained from reference TRBV5-1 and TRBJ2-3, is as follows: KAGVTQTPRYLIKTRGQQVTLSCSPISGHRSVSWYQQTPGQGLQFLFEYFSETQRNKGNFPGRFSGRQFSNSRSEMNVSTLELGDSALYLCASSGGDSTDTQYFGPGTRLTVL.